This T cell receptor (beta chain) was identified during a study of blood T cells in healthy people across ages. Findings and limits, study-wide: With naive T cell percentage, TCR beta diversity showed a strong correlation. Considered underestimates were the diversity estimates obtained from one million T cells.

Combining a sample-barcoded 5' primer with a J-beta primer mix, a second PCR ran for roughly 6 to 12 cycles. Through a template-switch adaptor with 12 random nucleotides, each cDNA molecule received a tag. TCRdb recomputed calls from the 5' RACE reads with MiXCR, one row per CDR3 protein. The table has 1,800,000 or so distinct CDR3 sequences, approximately 39% seen once. About this clonotype: Its target is unknown.

V was cut by 4 bases and J by 5 bases, with 24 bases left in between. In germline, CDR1 is SGHRS, CDR2 YFSETQ. This CDR3 contains 17 residues. Sample: blood. The genes are TRBV5-1 and TRBJ2-5; D ambiguous. The source of this sequence is a human donor in good health. The CDR3 DNA follows: TGCGCCAGCAGCGGAAGGCCGATGACCAGGACCGGGGAGACCCAGTACTTC. Amino acids: CASSGRPMTRTGETQYF.